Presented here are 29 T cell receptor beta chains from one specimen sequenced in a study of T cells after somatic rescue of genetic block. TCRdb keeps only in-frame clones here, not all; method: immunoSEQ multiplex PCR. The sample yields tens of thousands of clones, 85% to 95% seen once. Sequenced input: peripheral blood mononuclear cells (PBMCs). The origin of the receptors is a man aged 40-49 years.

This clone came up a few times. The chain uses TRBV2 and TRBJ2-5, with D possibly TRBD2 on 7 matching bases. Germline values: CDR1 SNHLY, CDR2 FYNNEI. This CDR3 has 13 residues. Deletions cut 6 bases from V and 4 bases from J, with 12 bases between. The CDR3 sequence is CASRRGGAETQYF. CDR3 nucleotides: TGTGCCAGCAGGAGGGGGGGGGCAGAGACCCAGTACTTC.

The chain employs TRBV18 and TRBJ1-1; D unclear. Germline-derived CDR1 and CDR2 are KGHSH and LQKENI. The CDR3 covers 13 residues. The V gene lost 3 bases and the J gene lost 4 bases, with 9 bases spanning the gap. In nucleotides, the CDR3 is TGTGCCAGCTCACCGAGTCGAGGCACTGAAGCTTTCTTT. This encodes CASSPSRGTEAFF.

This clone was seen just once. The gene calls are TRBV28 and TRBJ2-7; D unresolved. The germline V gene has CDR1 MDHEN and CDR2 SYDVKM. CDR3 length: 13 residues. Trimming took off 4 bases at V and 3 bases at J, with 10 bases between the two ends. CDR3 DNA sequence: TGTGCCAGCAGTTCTCCCCCGCTCTACGAGCAGTACTTC. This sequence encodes CASSSPPLYEQYF. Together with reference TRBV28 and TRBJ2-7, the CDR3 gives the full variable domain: DVKVTQSSRYLVKRTGEKVFLECVQDMDHENMFWYRQDPGLGLRLIYFSYDVKMKEKGDIPEGYSVSREKKERFSLILESASTNQTSMYLCASSSPPLYEQYFGPGTRLTVT.

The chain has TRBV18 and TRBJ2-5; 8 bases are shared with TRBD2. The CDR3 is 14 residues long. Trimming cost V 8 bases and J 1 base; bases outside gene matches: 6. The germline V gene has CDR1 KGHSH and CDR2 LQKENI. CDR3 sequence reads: CASSTGGVQETQYF. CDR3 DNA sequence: TGTGCCAGCAGCACCGGGGGGGTCCAAGAGACCCAGTACTTC.

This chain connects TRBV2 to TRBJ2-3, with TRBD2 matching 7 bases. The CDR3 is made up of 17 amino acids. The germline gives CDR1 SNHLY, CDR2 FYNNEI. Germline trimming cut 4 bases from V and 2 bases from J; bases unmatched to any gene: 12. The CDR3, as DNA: TGTGCCAGCAGTGCACCTCGTAGGGACTACGACACAGATACGCAGTATTTT. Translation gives CASSAPRRDYDTDTQYF.

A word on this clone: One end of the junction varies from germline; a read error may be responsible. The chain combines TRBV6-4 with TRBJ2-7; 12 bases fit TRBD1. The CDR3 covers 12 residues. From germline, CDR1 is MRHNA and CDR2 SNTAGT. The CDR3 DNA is TGTGCCAGCGGGACAGGGGGCGCAAGGATGGGCTTC. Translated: CASGTGGARMGF.

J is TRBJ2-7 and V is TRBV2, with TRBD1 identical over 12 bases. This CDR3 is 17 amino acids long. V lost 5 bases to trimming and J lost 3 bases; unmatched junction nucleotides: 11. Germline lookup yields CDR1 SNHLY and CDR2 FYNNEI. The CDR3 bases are TGTGCCAGCAGTTCCACCCGGGACAGGGGGCTCTACTACGAGCAGTACTTC. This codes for CASSSTRDRGLYYEQYF.

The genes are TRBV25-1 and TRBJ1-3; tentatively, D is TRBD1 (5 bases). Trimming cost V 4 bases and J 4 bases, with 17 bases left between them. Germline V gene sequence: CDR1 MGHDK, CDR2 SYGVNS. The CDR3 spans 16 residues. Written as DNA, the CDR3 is TGTGCCAGCAGTGCCCCGGCAGGGTTCTCGGGAAACACCATATATTTT. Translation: CASSAPAGFSGNTIYF. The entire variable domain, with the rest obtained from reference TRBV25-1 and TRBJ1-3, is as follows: EADIYQTPRYLVIGTGKKITLECSQTMGHDKMYWYQQDPGMELHLIHYSYGVNSTEKGDLSSESTVSRIRTEHFPLTLESARPSHTSQYLCASSAPAGFSGNTIYFGEGSWLTVV.

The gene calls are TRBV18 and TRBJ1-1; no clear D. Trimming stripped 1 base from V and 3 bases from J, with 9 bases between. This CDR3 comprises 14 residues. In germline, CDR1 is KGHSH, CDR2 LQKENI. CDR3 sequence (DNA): TGTGCCAGCTCACCACTCAAGGGTGACACTGAAGCTTTCTTT. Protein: CASSPLKGDTEAFF.

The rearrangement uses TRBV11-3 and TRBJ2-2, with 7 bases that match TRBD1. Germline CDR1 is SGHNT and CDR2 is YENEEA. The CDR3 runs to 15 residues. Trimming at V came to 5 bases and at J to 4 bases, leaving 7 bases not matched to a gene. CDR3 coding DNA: TGTGCCAGCAGCCCCCACAGGGGTGGCACCGGGGAGCTGTTTTTT. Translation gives CASSPHRGGTGELFF.

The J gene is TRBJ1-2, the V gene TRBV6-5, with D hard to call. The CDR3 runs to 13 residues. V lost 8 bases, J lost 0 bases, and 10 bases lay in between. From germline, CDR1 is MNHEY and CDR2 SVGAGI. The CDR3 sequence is CASETASNYGYTF. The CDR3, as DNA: TGTGCCAGCGAAACAGCCTCTAACTATGGCTACACCTTC.

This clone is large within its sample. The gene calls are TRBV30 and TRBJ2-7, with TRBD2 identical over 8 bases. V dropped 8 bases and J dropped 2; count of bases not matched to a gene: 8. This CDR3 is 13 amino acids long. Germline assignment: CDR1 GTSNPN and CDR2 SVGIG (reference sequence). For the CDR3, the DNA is TGTGCCCGCTTAGCGGGACGGACCTACGAGCAGTACTTC. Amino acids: CARLAGRTYEQYF. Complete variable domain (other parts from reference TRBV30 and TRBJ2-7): SQTIHQWPATLVQPVGSPLSLECTVEGTSNPNLYWYRQAAGRGLQLLFYSVGIGQISSEVPQNLSASRPQDRQFILSSKKLLLSDSGFYLCARLAGRTYEQYFGPGTRLTVT.

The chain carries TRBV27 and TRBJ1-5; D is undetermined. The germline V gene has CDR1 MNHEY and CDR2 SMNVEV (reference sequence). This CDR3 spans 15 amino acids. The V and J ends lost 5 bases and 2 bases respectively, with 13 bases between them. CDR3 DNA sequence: TGTGCCAGCAGTGCTACCCCCGTTGGCAATCAGCCCCAGCATTTT. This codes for CASSATPVGNQPQHF.

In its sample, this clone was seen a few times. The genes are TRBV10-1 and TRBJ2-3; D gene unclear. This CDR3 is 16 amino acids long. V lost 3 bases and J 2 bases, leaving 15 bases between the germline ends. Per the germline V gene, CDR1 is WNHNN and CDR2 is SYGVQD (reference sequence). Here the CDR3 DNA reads TGCGCCAGCAGTGACCCGTCTACTGCCGACACAGATACGCAGTATTTT. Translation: CASSDPSTADTDTQYF.

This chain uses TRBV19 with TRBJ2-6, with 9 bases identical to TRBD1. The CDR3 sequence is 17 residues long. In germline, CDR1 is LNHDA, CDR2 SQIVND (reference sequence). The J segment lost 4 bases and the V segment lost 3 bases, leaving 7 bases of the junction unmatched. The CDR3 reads CASSIRQGGSGANVLTF. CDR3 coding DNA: TGTGCCAGTAGTATCCGACAGGGGGGATCAGGGGCCAACGTCCTGACTTTC.

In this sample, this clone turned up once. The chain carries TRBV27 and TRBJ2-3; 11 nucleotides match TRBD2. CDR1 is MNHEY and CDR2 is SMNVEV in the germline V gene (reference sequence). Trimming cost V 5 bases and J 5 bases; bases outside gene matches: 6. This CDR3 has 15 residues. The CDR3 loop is CASSISGRGGDTQYF. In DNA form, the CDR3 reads TGTGCCAGCAGTATTAGCGGGAGGGGTGGAGATACGCAGTATTTT.

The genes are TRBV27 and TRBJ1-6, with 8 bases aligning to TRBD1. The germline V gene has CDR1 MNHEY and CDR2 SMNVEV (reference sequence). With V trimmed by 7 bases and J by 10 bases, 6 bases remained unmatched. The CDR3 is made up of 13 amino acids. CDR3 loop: CASTFDRGSPLHF. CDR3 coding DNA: TGTGCCAGCACCTTCGACAGGGGATCACCCCTCCACTTT.

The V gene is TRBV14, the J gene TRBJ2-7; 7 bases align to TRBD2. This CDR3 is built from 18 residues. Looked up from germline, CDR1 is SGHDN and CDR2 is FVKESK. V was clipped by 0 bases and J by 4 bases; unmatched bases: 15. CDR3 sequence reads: CASSQEGGDSGVGYEQYF. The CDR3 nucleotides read TGTGCCAGCAGCCAAGAGGGGGGGGACTCCGGAGTCGGGTACGAGCAGTACTTC. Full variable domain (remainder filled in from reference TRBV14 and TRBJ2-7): EAGVTQFPSHSVIEKGQTVTLRCDPISGHDNLYWYRRVMGKEIKFLLHFVKESKQDESGMPNNRFLAERTGGTYSTLKVQPAELEDSGVYFCASSQEGGDSGVGYEQYFGPGTRLTVT.

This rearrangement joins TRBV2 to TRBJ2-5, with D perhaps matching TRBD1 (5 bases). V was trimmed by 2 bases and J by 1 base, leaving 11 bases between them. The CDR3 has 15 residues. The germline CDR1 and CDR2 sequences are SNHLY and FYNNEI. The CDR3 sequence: CASSERSRVQETQYF. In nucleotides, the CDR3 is TGTGCCAGCAGTGAACGGTCCAGGGTCCAAGAGACCCAGTACTTC.

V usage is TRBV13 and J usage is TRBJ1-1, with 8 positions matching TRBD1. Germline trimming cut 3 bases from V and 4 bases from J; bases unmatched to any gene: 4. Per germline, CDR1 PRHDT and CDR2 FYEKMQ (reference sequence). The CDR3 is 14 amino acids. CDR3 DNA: TGTGCCAGCAGCTTCAGGGGGCGGGCCACTGAAGCTTTCTTT. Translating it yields CASSFRGRATEAFF.

In DNA form, the CDR3 reads TGTGCCAGCAGCTTAGTCATCAGTGGGGTACCCGGGGAGCTGTTTTTT. Translation gives CASSLVISGVPGELFF. The chain is built from TRBV7-9 and TRBJ2-2, with unresolved D. Per germline, CDR1 SEHNR and CDR2 FQNEAQ (reference sequence). The V and J ends lost 1 base and 6 bases respectively, with 15 bases between them. The CDR3 consists of 16 residues. Drawing the rest from reference TRBV7-9 and TRBJ2-2, the complete variable domain is DTGVSQNPRHKITKRGQNVTFRCDPISEHNRLYWYRQTLGQGPEFLTYFQNEAQLEKSRLLSDRFSAERPKGSFSTLEIQRTEQGDSAMYLCASSLVISGVPGELFFGEGSRLTVL.

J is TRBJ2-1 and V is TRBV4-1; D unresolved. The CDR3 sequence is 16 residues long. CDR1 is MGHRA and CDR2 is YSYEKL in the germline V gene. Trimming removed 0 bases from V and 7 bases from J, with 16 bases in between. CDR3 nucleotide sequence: TGCGCCAGCAGCCAAGATTCAAGACCGCCAACTAATGAGCAGTTCTTC. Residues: CASSQDSRPPTNEQFF.

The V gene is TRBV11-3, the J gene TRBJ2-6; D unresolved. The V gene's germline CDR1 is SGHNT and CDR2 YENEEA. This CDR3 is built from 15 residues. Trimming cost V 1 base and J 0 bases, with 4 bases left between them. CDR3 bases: TGTGCCAGCAGCTTAGGTCCCTCTGGGGCCAACGTCCTGACTTTC. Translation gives CASSLGPSGANVLTF.

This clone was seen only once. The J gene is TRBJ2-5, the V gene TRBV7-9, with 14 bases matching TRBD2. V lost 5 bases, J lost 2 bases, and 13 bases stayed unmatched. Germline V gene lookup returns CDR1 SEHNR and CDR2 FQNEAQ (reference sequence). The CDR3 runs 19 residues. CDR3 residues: CASSPGTSGSVGGQETQYF. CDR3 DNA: TGTGCCAGCAGCCCGGGGACTAGCGGGAGTGTAGGGGGACAAGAGACCCAGTACTTC.

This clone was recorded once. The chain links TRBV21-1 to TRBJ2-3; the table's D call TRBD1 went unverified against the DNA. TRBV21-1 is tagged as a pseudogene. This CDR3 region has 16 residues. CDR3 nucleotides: TGTGCCAGCAGCAAAGTTCGGGCAGGGGGCACAGATACGCAGTATTTT. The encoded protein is CASSKVRAGGTDTQYF.

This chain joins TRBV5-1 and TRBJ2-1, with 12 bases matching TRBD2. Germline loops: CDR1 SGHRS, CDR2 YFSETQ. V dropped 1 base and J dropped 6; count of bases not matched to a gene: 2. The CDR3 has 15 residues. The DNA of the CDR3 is TGCGCCAGCAGCTTGCTAGCGGGGGGGTCCAATGAGCAGTTCTTC. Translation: CASSLLAGGSNEQFF.

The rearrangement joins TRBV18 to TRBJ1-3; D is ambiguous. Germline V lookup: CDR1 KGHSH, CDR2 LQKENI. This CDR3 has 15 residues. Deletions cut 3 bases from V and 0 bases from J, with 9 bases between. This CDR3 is CASSPVQFSGNTIYF. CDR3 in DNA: TGTGCCAGCTCACCTGTTCAGTTCTCTGGAAACACCATATATTTT.

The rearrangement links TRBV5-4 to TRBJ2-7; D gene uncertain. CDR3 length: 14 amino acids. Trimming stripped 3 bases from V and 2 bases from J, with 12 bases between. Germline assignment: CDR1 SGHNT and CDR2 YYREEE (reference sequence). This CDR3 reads CASSYGAGPYEQYF. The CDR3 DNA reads TGTGCCAGCAGCTATGGCGCAGGACCCTACGAGCAGTACTTC.

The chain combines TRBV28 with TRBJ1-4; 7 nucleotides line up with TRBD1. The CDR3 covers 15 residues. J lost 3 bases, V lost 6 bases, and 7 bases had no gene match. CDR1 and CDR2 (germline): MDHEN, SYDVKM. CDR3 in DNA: TGTGCCAGCAGGACAGGGCCAGGGGCTAATGAAAAACTGTTTTTT. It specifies CASRTGPGANEKLFF.